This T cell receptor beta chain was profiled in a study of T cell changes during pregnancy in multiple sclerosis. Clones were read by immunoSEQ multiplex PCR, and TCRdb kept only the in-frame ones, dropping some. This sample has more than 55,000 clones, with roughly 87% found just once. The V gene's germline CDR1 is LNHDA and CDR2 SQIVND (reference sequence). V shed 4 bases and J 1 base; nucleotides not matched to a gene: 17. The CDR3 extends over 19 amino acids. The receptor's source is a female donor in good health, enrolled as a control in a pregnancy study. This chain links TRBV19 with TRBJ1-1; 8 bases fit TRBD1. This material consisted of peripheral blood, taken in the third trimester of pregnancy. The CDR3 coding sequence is TGTGCCAGTAGTACCGGGACAGGCTACGAGTTTTCGGGGAACACTGAAGCTTTCTTT. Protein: CASSTGTGYEFSGNTEAFF.